A selection of T cell receptor beta chains follows, all from one sample in a study of blood T cell repertoires in COVID-19. Only in-frame clones appear in the TCRdb table, and some are missing; sequencing was by immunoSEQ multiplex PCR. The profile shows about 75,000 clones, 65% to 90% of them singletons. The sequenced sample consisted of peripheral blood. The receptors derive from a woman between 50 and 59 years old with acute or convalescent COVID-19. The CDR3 runs from the conserved cysteine through the conserved F or W. A D gene is named only where the DNA matches it firmly. Not every row has a clone size; where given, it reads once, few, many or a size class.

>-|-|15|TRBV6-5|TRBJ2-7
TGTGCCAGCATCCCGAGGGGGGGTAGGAACCACGAGCAGTACTTC
CASIPRGGRNHEQYF
>-|-|13|TRBV7-2|TRBJ1-1
TGTGCCAGCATTAGTTACCGGAACACTGAAGCTTTCTTT
CASISYRNTEAFF
>-|-|13|TRBV7-6|TRBJ2-7
TGTGCCAGCAGCTCTAGGGCGGGCTACGAGCAGTACTTC
CASSSRAGYEQYF
>-|-|15|TRBV5-6|TRBJ1-5
TGTGCCAGCAAAAGCCGGGGCAGGGGAAATCAGCCCCAGCATTTT
CASKSRGRGNQPQHF
>-|-|13|TRBV2|TRBJ2-2
TGTGCCAGCAGTGAACAAAACACCGGGGAGCTGTTTTTT
CASSEQNTGELFF
>TRBD1|-|14|TRBV27|TRBJ2-1
TGTGCCAGCAGTTCCGGGACAGGGATCAATGAGCAGTTCTTC
CASSSGTGINEQFF
>TRBD1|-|15|TRBV18|TRBJ2-5
TGTGCCAGCTCGTACGACAGGGGATCACAGGAGACCCAGTACTTC
CASSYDRGSQETQYF
>TRBD1|-|14|TRBV7-8|TRBJ1-5
TGTGCCAGCAGCGCGGGGACAGGGAATCAGCCCCAGCATTTT
CASSAGTGNQPQHF
>TRBD2|once|15|TRBV7-6|TRBJ2-1
TGTGCCAGCAGCTCTGCTAGCGGGAGGGGGGGTGAGCAGTTCTTC
CASSSASGRGGEQFF
>TRBD1|-|13|TRBV11-1|TRBJ1-1
TGTGCCAGCAGTCACAGGGGATTACTTGAAGCTTTCTTT
CASSHRGLLEAFF
>-|once|13|TRBV3-1/TRBV3-2|TRBJ1-6
TGTGCCAGCAGCCAAGACTATGGTTCACCCCTCCACTTT
CASSQDYGSPLHF
>TRBD1|-|15|TRBV19|TRBJ2-4
TGTGCCAGTAGTATAGGACGACAGGGCCCAAACATTCAGTACTTC
CASSIGRQGPNIQYF
>-|-|14|TRBV6-6|TRBJ1-1
TGTGCCGCCGACGTTGGGGGCGGGAACACTGAAGCTTTCTTT
CAADVGGGNTEAFF
>TRBD1|-|14|TRBV29-1|TRBJ2-2
TGCAGCGTGACAGGGGGCCTTAACACCGGGGAGCTGTTTTTT
CSVTGGLNTGELFF
>TRBD1|-|14|TRBV19|TRBJ2-7
TGTGCCAGTAGCGCGACAGGGATGGTTAGCGAGCAGTACTTC
CASSATGMVSEQYF
>TRBD1|-|15|TRBV7-2|TRBJ2-2
TGTGCCAGCAGCACCCGGACAGGGGAAACCGGGGAGCTGTTTTTT
CASSTRTGETGELFF
>TRBD1|-|16|TRBV7-8|TRBJ1-6
TGTGCCAGCAGCCAGCAGTCGACAGGGGGCAGTTCACCCCTCCACTTT
CASSQQSTGGSSPLHF
>-|-|15|TRBV24-1|TRBJ1-2
TGTGCCACCAGTGACCCTACAGGTGTAAGCTATGGCTACACCTTC
CATSDPTGVSYGYTF
>TRBD1|-|15|TRBV4-1|TRBJ2-7
TGCGCCAGCAGCCAAGGTCCGGGACAGGGTAGGGAGCAGTACTTC
CASSQGPGQGREQYF
>TRBD1|-|14|TRBV4-1|TRBJ2-7
TGCGCCAGCAGCCGGGACAGGGGGTTTTACGAGCAGTACTTC
CASSRDRGFYEQYF
>TRBD2|-|18|TRBV7-8|TRBJ2-1
TGTGCCAGCAGCTCTACCCTGCCGGGACTAGCGGGGGGCGATGAGCAGTTCTTC
CASSSTLPGLAGGDEQFF
>-|-|16|TRBV7-9|TRBJ1-1
TGTGCCAGCAGCTCGACTGGGTCCTCCATGAACACTGAAGCTTTCTTT
CASSSTGSSMNTEAFF
>TRBD2|-|17|TRBV4-1|TRBJ2-1
TGCGCCAGCAGCCACCGCAGCGGGACTAGCTCCTACAATGAGCAGTTCTTC
CASSHRSGTSSYNEQFF
>-|-|14|TRBV7-2|TRBJ1-2
TGTGCCAGCAGCTTAGTTGGGGGCAGCTATGGCTACACCTTC
CASSLVGGSYGYTF
>-|-|15|TRBV20-1|TRBJ2-2
TGCAGTGCTAGTTTAGTAACGCCGAACACCGGGGAGCTGTTTTTT
CSASLVTPNTGELFF
>TRBD1|-|14|TRBV25-1|TRBJ2-5
TGTGCCAGCAGTACCAACAGGGGGCAAGAGACCCAGTACTTC
CASSTNRGQETQYF
>TRBD1|-|13|TRBV6-2/TRBV6-3|TRBJ2-1
TGTGCCAGCAGTTTTTACAGGGGGCTGGAGCAGTTCTTC
CASSFYRGLEQFF
>-|-|14|TRBV28|TRBJ2-7
TGTGCCAGCACTCAGGGGTTGGGGCCCTACGAGCAGTACTTC
CASTQGLGPYEQYF
>TRBD1|-|14|TRBV7-2|TRBJ1-6
TGTGCCAGCAGCGAGACAGGGTTTGGTTCACCCCTCCACTTT
CASSETGFGSPLHF
>-|-|19|TRBV15|TRBJ1-1
TGTGCCACCAGCAGAGGGGGCACAGGCCGAAAGGGGGTGGTCACTGAAGCTTTCTTT
CATSRGGTGRKGVVTEAFF
>-|-|13|TRBV6-6|TRBJ2-3
TGTGCCAGCAGGGGGCGGAGCACAGATACGCAGTATTTT
CASRGRSTDTQYF
>TRBD1|-|14|TRBV30|TRBJ2-1
TGTGCCTGCCTTGGACAGGGGATGTGGAATGAGCAGTTCTTC
CACLGQGMWNEQFF
>-|-|17|TRBV27|TRBJ2-1
TGTGCCAGCAGCATTGCAGGGACTTACTTGGGTAGGAATGAGCAGTTCTTC
CASSIAGTYLGRNEQFF
>TRBD1|-|13|TRBV19|TRBJ2-1
TGTGCCAGTAGTGCAGACAGGGGTGTTGAGCAGTTCTTC
CASSADRGVEQFF
>-|-|17|TRBV6-8|TRBJ2-3
TGTGCCAGCAGTTACTCGGCGCGGGGGCCTAGCACAGATACGCAGTATTTT
CASSYSARGPSTDTQYF
>-|-|12|TRBV5-1|TRBJ2-7
TGCGCCAGCAGCTTGATGACAGGCACTAAGTACTTC
CASSLMTGTKYF
>-|-|11|TRBV10-3|TRBJ2-7
TGTGCCGCATTGGGGGGAAACGAGCAGTACTTC
CAALGGNEQYF
>-|-|16|TRBV7-9|TRBJ1-3
TGTGCCAGCAGCTTATTGGGCAGGTCGGCGGGAAACACCATATATTTT
CASSLLGRSAGNTIYF
>-|-|13|TRBV6-6|TRBJ2-7
TGTGCCAGCAGTAGAACAGGGTCCTACGAGCAGTACTTC
CASSRTGSYEQYF
>-|-|11|TRBV6-6|TRBJ1-6
TGTGCCAGCAGTGCGGGTTCACCCCTCCACTTT
CASSAGSPLHF
>-|-|14|TRBV25-1|TRBJ1-1
TGTGCCAGCAGTGTGGCCATCATTGGGCCTGAAGCTTTCTTT
CASSVAIIGPEAFF
>TRBD1|-|15|TRBV5-1|TRBJ2-3
TGCGCCAGCAGCCCCGAGACAGGGAGCACAGATACGCAGTATTTT
CASSPETGSTDTQYF
>TRBD1|few|15|TRBV5-4|TRBJ1-2
TGTGCCAGCAGCTTGGGTGCAGGGGGTGGGTATGGCTACACCTTC
CASSLGAGGGYGYTF
>-|-|14|TRBV3-1/TRBV3-2|TRBJ1-2
TGTGCCAGCAGCCAGCGGGGGGCAGGCTATGGCTACACCTTC
CASSQRGAGYGYTF
>-|once|11|TRBV23-1|TRBJ2-2
TGCGCCAGACAGGGCAGCGGGGAGCTGTTTTTT
CARQGSGELFF
>-|-|15|TRBV5-8|TRBJ1-5
TGTGCCAGCAGCTCCCGACAAGGGGCGAATCAGCCCCAGCATTTT
CASSSRQGANQPQHF
>-|-|14|TRBV12-5|TRBJ1-6
TGTGCTAGTGGTTTGGTACAGTCTAATTCACCCCTCCACTTT
CASGLVQSNSPLHF
>TRBD2|-|16|TRBV28|TRBJ2-7
TGTGCCAGCAGGGCGACTAGCGGGAGAAGGGGCTACGAGCAGTACTTC
CASRATSGRRGYEQYF
>TRBD1|few|14|TRBV27|TRBJ2-7
TGTGCCAGCAGTCCCGAGGGACAGTCCTACGAGCAGTACTTC
CASSPEGQSYEQYF
>TRBD1|-|14|TRBV27|TRBJ2-7
TGTGCCAGCAGTTTTGGGACAGGGAATAACGAGCAGTACTTC
CASSFGTGNNEQYF
>-|-|14|TRBV4-1|TRBJ2-7
TGCGCCAGCAGCCCTTTCCCAGGGTTTTACGAGCAGTACTTC
CASSPFPGFYEQYF
>-|-|14|TRBV12-5|TRBJ2-2
TGTGCTAGTGGTTCGCAGGGGAAAACCGGGGAGCTGTTTTTT
CASGSQGKTGELFF